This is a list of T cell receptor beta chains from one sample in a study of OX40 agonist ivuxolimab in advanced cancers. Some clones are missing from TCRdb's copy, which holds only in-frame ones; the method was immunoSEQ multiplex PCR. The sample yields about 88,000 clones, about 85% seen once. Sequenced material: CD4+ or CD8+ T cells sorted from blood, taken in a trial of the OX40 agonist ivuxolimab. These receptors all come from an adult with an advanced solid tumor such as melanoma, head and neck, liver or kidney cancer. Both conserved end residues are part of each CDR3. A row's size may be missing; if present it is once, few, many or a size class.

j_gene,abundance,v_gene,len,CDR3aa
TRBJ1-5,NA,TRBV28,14,CASTGGPANQPQHF
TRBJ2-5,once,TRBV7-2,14,CASSLGGIEETQYF
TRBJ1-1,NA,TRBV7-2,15,CASSLGGGENTEAFF
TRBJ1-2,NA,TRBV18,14,CASSRSGQGYGYTF
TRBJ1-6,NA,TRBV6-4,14,CASSVGQENSPLHF
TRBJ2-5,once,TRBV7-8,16,CASSLARLAARETQYF
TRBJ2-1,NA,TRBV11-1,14,CASSFAGAFNEQFF
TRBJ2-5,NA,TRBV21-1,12,CASSTEQETQYF
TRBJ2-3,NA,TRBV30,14,CACRLASRTDTQYF
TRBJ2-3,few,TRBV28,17,CASSLYHSTPGTDTQYF
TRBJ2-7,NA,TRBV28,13,CATYQASFYEQYF
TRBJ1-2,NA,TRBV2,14,CASSIDRRDYGYTF
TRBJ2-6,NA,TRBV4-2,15,CASSIDGAGANVLTF
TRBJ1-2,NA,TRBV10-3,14,CAISESTVTPGYTF
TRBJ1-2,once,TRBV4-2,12,CASVEGRGGYTF